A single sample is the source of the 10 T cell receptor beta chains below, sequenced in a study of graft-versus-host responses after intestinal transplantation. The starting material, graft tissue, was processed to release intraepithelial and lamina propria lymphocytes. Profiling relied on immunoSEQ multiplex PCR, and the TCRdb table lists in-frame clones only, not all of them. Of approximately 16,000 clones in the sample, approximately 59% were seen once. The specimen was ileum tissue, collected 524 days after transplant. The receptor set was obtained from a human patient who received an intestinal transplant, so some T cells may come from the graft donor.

The CDR3 nucleotides are TGTGCCAGCAGTTTGGGGCAGGGTAGAGGCTACACCTTC. Amino acid sequence: CASSLGQGRGYTF. The chain recombines TRBV27 with TRBJ1-2; D perhaps matches TRBD1 (5 bases). CDR3 size: 13 residues. CDR1 and CDR2 from the germline V gene are MNHEY and SMNVEV (reference sequence). Trimming removed 3 bases at V and 8 bases at J, with 13 bases between.

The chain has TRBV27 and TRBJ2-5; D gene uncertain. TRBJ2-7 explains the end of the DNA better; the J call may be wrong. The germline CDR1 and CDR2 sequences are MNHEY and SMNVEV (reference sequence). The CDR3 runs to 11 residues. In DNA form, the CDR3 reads TGTGCCAGCAGTTTATCGCCCGAGCAGTACTTC. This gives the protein CASSLSPEQYF.

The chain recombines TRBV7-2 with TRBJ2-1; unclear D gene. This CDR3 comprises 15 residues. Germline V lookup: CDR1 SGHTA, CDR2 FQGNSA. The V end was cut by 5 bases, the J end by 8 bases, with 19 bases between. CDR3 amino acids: CASSPLRVNVDEQFF. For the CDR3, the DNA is TGTGCCAGCAGCCCCCTACGGGTTAACGTCGATGAGCAGTTCTTC. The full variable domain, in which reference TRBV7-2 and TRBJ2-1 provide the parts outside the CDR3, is GAGVSQSPSNKVTEKGKDVELRCDPISGHTALYWYRQSLGQGLEFLIYFQGNSAPDKSGLPSDRFSAERTGGSVSTLTIQRTQQEDSAVYLCASSPLRVNVDEQFFGPGTRLTVL.

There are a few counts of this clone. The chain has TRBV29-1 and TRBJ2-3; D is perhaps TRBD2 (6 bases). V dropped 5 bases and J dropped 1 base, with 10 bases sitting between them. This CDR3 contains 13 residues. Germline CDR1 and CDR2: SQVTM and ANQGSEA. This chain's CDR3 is CSVRWGGTDTQYF. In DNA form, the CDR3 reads TGCAGCGTTAGATGGGGGGGCACAGATACGCAGTATTTT.

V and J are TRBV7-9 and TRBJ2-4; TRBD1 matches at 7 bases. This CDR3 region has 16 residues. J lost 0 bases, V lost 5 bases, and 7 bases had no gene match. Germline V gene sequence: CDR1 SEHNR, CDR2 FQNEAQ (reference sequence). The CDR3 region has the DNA TGTGCCAGCAGCCGACAGGGTTTACTAGCCAAAAACATTCAGTACTTC. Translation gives CASSRQGLLAKNIQYF.

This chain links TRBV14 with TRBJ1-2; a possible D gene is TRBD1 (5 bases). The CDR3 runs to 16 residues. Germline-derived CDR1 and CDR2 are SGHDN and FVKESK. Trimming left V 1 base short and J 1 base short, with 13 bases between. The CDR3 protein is CASSQGAGLFNYGYTF. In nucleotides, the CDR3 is TGTGCCAGCAGCCAAGGCGCGGGACTGTTTAACTATGGCTACACCTTC.

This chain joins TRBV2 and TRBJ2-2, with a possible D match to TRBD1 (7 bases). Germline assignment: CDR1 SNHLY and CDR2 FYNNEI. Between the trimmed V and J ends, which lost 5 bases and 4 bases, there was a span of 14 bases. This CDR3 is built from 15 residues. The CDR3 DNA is TGTGCCAGCAGTAGCCAGGGGGGAAGCACCGGGGAGCTGTTTTTT. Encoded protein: CASSSQGGSTGELFF.

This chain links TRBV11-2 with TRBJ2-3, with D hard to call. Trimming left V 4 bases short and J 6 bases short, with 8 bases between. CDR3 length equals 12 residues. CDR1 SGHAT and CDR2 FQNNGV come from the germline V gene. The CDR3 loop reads CASSSLSDTQYF. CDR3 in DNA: TGTGCCAGCAGCTCCCTCTCGGATACGCAGTATTTT. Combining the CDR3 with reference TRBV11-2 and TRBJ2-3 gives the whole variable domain EAGVAQSPRYKIIEKRQSVAFWCNPISGHATLYWYQQILGQGPKLLIQFQNNGVVDDSQLPKDRFSAERLKGVDSTLKIQPAKLEDSAVYLCASSSLSDTQYFGPGTRLTVL.

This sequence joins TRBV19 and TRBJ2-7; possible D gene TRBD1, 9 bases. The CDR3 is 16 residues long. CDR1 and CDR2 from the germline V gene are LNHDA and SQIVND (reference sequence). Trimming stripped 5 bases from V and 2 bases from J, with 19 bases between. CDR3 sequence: CASSSPGGTGTYEQYF. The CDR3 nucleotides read TGTGCCAGTAGTTCTCCGGGGGGGACAGGGACCTACGAGCAGTACTTC.

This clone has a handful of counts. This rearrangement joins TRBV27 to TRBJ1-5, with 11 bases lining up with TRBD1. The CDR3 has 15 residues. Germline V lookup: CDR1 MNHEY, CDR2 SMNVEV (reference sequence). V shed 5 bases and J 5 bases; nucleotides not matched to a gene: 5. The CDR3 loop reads CASSLGTGGDQPQHF. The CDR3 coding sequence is TGTGCCAGCAGTCTGGGGACAGGGGGGGATCAGCCCCAGCATTTT.